This passage covers 4 T cell receptor beta chains from one sample sequenced in a study of blood T cell repertoires in COVID-19. This table comes from immunoSEQ multiplex PCR, and its TCRdb copy is limited to in-frame clones, with some not included. Here the sample spans more than 300,000 clones, roughly nine tenths being singletons. Sequencing was carried out using PBMCs or T cells enriched from blood (not recorded which). The receptors originated from a woman aged 30 to 39 who had recovered from COVID-19.

J is TRBJ1-5 and V is TRBV2, with D tentatively TRBD1 (5 bases). The CDR3 consists of 14 residues. V was cut by 4 bases and J by 6 bases, with 13 bases left in between. From germline, CDR1 is SNHLY and CDR2 FYNNEI. The CDR3 is CASSASQGPQPQHF. For the CDR3, the DNA is TGTGCCAGCAGTGCCAGCCAGGGCCCTCAGCCCCAGCATTTT. Filled out from reference TRBV2 and TRBJ1-5, the complete variable domain reads EPEVTQTPSHQVTQMGQEVILRCVPISNHLYFYWYRQILGQKVEFLVSFYNNEISEKSEIFDDQFSVERPDGSNFTLKIRSTKLEDSAMYFCASSASQGPQPQHFGDGTRLSIL.

This rearrangement joins TRBV3-1 (or the pseudogene TRBV3-2) to TRBJ1-1; 11 bases match TRBD1. V shed 5 bases, J shed 7 bases, and the junction held 15 bases outside the gene matches. In germline, CDR1 is LGHDT, CDR2 YNNKEL (reference sequence). CDR3 size: 17 residues. The CDR3 coding sequence is TGTGCCAGCAGCACCCCCCCCGGGACAGGGGGGAAGGGTGAAGCTTTCTTT. Protein: CASSTPPGTGGKGEAFF.

This chain joins TRBV18 and TRBJ2-7, with D maybe TRBD1 (6 bases). The V end was cut by 4 bases, the J end by 4 bases, with 17 bases between. The CDR3 consists of 15 residues. Germline values: CDR1 KGHSH, CDR2 LQKENI. This CDR3 is CASSLSVTGGYEQYF. DNA for the CDR3: TGTGCCAGCTCACTGTCGGTGACAGGCGGATACGAGCAGTACTTC.

The V and J genes are TRBV18 and TRBJ1-2; D remains unclear. Germline lookup yields CDR1 KGHSH and CDR2 LQKENI. Trimming left V 2 bases short and J 7 bases short, with 14 bases between. CDR3 length: 14 residues. CDR3 bases: TGTGCCAGCTCACCAATGGGAGGTCGGGCTGGCTACACCTTC. Translation gives CASSPMGGRAGYTF.